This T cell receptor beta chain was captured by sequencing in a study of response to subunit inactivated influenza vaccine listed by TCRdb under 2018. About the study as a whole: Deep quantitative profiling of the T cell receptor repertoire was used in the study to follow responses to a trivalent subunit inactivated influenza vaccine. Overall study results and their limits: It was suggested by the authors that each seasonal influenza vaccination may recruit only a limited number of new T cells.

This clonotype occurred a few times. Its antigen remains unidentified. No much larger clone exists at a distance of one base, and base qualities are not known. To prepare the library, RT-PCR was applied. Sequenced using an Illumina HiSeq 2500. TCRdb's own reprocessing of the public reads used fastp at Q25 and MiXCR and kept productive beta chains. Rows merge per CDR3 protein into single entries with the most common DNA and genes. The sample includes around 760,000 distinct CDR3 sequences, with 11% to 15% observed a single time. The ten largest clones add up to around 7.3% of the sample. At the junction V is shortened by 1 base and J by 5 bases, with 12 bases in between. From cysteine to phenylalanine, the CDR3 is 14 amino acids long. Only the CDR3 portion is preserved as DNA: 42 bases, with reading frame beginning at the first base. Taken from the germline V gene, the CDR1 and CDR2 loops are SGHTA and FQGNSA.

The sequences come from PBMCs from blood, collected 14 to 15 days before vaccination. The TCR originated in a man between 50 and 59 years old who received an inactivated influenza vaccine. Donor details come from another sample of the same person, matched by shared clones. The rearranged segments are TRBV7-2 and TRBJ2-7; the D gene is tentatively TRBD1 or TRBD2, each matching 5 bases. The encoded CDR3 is CASSLGDPVHEQYF. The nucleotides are TGTGCCAGCAGCTTAGGGGACCCTGTCCACGAGCAGTACTTC.